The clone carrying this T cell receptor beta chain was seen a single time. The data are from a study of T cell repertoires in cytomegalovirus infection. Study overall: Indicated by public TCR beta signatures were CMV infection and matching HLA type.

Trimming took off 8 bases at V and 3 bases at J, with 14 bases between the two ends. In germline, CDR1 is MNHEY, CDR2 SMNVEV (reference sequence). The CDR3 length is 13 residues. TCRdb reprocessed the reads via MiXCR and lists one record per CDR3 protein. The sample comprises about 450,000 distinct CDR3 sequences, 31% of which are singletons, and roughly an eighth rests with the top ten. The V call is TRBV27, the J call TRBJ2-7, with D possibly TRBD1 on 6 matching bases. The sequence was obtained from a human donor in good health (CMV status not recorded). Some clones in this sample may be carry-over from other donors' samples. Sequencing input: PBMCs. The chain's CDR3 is CASSHGRGYEQYF. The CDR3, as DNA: TGTGCCAGCTCTCATGGCAGGGGCTACGAGCAGTACTTC.